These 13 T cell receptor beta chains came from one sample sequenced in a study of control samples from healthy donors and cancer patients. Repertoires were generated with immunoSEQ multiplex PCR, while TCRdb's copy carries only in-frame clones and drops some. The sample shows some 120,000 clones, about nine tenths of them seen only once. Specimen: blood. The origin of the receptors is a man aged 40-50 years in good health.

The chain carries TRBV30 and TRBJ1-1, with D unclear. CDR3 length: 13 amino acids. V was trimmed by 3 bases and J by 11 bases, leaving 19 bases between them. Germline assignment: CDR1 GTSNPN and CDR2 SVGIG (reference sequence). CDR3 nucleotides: TGTGCCTGGAGGTCACCCCCGCAGCGGGTGGCTTTCTTT. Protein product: CAWRSPPQRVAFF.

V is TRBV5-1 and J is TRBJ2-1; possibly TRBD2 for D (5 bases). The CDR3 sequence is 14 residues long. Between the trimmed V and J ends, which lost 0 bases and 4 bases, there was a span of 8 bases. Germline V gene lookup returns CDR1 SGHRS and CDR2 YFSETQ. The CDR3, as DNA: TGCGCCAGCAGCTTGGAGGCGGGTTACAATGAGCAGTTCTTC. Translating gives CASSLEAGYNEQFF.

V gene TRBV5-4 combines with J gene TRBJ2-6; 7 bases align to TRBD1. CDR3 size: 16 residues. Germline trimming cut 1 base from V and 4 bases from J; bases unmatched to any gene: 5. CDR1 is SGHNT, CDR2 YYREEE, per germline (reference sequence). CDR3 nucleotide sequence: TGTGCCAGCAGCTTGCAACAGGGGCGCGGGGCCAACGTCCTGACTTTC. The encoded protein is CASSLQQGRGANVLTF.

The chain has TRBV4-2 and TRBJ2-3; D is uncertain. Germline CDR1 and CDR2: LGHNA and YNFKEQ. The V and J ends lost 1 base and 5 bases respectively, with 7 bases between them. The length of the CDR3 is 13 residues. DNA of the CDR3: TGTGCCAGCAGCCAAGTTTTGAGAGATACGCAGTATTTT. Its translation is CASSQVLRDTQYF.

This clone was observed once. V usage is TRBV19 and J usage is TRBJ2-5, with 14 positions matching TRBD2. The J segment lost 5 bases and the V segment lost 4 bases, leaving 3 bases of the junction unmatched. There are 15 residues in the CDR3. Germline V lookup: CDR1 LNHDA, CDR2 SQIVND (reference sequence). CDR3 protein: CASSTWTSGGETQYF. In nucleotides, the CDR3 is TGTGCCAGTAGTACCTGGACTAGCGGGGGGGAGACCCAGTACTTC.

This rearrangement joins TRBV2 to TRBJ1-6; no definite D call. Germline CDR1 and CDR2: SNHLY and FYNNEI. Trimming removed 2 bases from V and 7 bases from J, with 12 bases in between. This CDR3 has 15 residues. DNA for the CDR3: TGTGCCAGCAGTGAACACGGCAGAAAAAATTCACCCCTCCACTTT. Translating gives CASSEHGRKNSPLHF. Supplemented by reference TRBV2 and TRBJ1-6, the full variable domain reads EPEVTQTPSHQVTQMGQEVILRCVPISNHLYFYWYRQILGQKVEFLVSFYNNEISEKSEIFDDQFSVERPDGSNFTLKIRSTKLEDSAMYFCASSEHGRKNSPLHFGNGTRLTVT.

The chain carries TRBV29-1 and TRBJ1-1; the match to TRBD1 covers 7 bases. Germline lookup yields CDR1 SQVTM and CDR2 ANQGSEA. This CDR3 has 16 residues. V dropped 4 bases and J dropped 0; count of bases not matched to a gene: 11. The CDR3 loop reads CSVVEGAILMNTEAFF. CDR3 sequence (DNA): TGCAGCGTTGTAGAGGGGGCGATTTTAATGAACACTGAAGCTTTCTTT.

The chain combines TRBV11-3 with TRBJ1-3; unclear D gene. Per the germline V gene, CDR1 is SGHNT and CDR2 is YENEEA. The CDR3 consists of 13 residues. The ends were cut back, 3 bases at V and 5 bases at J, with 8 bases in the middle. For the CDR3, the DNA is TGTGCCAGCAGCTTCGAGGGTAGAAACACCATATATTTT. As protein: CASSFEGRNTIYF.

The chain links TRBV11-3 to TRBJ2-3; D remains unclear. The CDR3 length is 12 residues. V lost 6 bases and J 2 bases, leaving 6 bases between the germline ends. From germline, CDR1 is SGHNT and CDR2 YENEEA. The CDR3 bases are TGTGCCAGCAGTCCGCACACAGATACGCAGTATTTT. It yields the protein CASSPHTDTQYF.

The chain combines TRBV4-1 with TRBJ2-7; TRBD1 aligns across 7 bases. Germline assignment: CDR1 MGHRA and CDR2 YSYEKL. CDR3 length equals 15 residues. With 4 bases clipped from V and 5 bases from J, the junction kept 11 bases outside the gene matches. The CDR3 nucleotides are TGCGCCAGCAGCCGAGAGACAGGGCCGAGGGACGAGCAGTACTTC. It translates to CASSRETGPRDEQYF.

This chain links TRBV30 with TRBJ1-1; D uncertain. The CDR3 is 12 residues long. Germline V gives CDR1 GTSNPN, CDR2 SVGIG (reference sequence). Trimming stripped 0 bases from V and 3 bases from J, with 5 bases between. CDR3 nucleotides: TGTGCCTGGAGTGTAAGGGACACTGAAGCTTTCTTT. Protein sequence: CAWSVRDTEAFF. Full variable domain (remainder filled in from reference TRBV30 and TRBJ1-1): SQTIHQWPATLVQPVGSPLSLECTVEGTSNPNLYWYRQAAGRGLQLLFYSVGIGQISSEVPQNLSASRPQDRQFILSSKKLLLSDSGFYLCAWSVRDTEAFFGQGTRLTVV.

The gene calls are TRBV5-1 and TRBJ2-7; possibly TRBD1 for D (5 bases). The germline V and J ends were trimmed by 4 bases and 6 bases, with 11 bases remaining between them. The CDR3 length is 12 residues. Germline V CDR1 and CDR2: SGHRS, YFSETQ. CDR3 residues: CASSPSGLEQYF. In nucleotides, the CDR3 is TGCGCCAGCAGCCCATCAGGGCTCGAGCAGTACTTC.

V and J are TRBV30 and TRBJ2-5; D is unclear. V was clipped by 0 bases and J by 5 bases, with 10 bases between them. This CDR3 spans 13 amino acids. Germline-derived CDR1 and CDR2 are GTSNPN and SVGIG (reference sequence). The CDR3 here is CAWSVSVRETQYF. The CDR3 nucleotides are TGTGCCTGGAGTGTATCCGTGAGGGAGACCCAGTACTTC.